The 23 T cell receptor beta chains below were found in one sample sequenced in a study of blood T cells in healthy people across ages. The second PCR ran about 6 to 12 cycles with a sample-barcoded 5' primer and J-beta primers. TCRdb independently ran MiXCR on the 5' RACE reads; one entry per CDR3 protein. The table has over a million distinct CDR3 sequences, 42% seen once. Source material: blood. The receptors were sampled from a woman younger than 35 in good health.

This clonotype has just a few counts. This chain joins TRBV9 and TRBJ2-3, with 9 bases matching TRBD2. Germline-derived CDR1 and CDR2 are SGDLS and YYNGEE. The CDR3 is made up of 16 amino acids. Losses at the gene ends were 1 base for V and 2 bases for J; bases not matched to a gene: 5. The CDR3 DNA reads TGTGCCAGCAGCGTATTGAGCGGGGGGATCACAGATACGCAGTATTTT. Encoded protein: CASSVLSGGITDTQYF. Looking up the rest from reference TRBV9 and TRBJ2-3 gives the full variable domain: DSGVTQTPKHLITATGQRVTLRCSPRSGDLSVYWYQQSLDQGLQFLIQYYNGEERAKGNILERFSAQQFPDLHSELNLSSLELGDSALYFCASSVLSGGITDTQYFGPGTRLTVL.

This chain connects TRBV7-9 to TRBJ2-7; no reliable D call. CDR3 length equals 15 residues. Per the germline V gene, CDR1 is SEHNR and CDR2 is FQNEAQ (reference sequence). The V end was cut by 1 base, the J end by 0 bases, with 10 bases between. The CDR3 DNA is TGTGCCAGCAGCTTAGTAGGCAGCACCTCCTACGAGCAGTACTTC. It specifies CASSLVGSTSYEQYF.

This chain uses TRBV12-3 or TRBV12-4 with TRBJ2-3, with a tentative D call TRBD2 (6 bases). The CDR3 sequence is 16 residues long. Trimming pared 3 bases from V and 5 bases from J, leaving 18 bases between. Here the CDR3 DNA reads TGTGCCAGCAGTTTCATCCGGGGGTCATCTTTAGATACGCAGTATTTT. Protein sequence: CASSFIRGSSLDTQYF.

This sequence joins TRBV11-3 and TRBJ2-1; 8 positions agree with TRBD2. There are 13 residues in the CDR3. Germline V gives CDR1 SGHNT, CDR2 YENEEA. Trimming at V came to 5 bases and at J to 12 bases, leaving 9 bases not matched to a gene. The DNA for the CDR3 is TGTGCCAGCAGCCAAGTAACGGGAGGGACGCAGTTCTTC. Translation: CASSQVTGGTQFF.

J is TRBJ2-7 and V is TRBV29-1; D possibly uses TRBD1 or TRBD2 (6 bases each). The DNA end is more similar to TRBJ2-5, so the J call may be wrong. Germline values: CDR1 SQVTM, CDR2 ANQGSEA. The CDR3 totals 12 residues. In DNA form, the CDR3 reads TGCAGCGGATCGGGGGCAGAACAGACCCAGTACTTC. Encoded protein: CSGSGAEQTQYF.

V is TRBV3-1 and J is TRBJ2-1; perhaps TRBD2 as D (7 bases). This CDR3 spans 15 amino acids. Germline V gene lookup returns CDR1 LGHDT and CDR2 YNNKEL (reference sequence). V was clipped by 1 base and J by 9 bases, with 16 bases between them. The CDR3 region is CASSQVETSRGEQFF. CDR3 DNA: TGTGCCAGCAGCCAAGTGGAGACTAGCAGGGGTGAGCAGTTCTTC.

This clonotype came up a few times. The chain carries TRBV20-1 and TRBJ2-5, with D perhaps TRBD1 (5 bases). V lost 1 base and J lost 5, with 11 bases in between. This CDR3 is 13 amino acids long. Germline V gives CDR1 DFQATT, CDR2 SNEGSKA (reference sequence). The CDR3 bases are TGCAGTGCTAGAGGCCAGGGTCGCGAGACCCAGTACTTC. Translating gives CSARGQGRETQYF.

The rearrangement joins TRBV6-1 to TRBJ2-5; the D call may be TRBD1 or TRBD2 (6 bases each). The J call may be in error: the DNA end matches TRBJ2-7 better. CDR1 is MNHNS and CDR2 is SASEGT in the germline V gene. The CDR3 covers 12 residues. The CDR3 nucleotides are TGTGCCGCTTGGGGGGCGACCTACGAGCAGTACTTC. Its protein is CAAWGATYEQYF.

This clonotype occurred a few times. The chain is built from TRBV12-3 or TRBV12-4 and TRBJ1-5; D is unclear. This CDR3 is built from 12 residues. V was shortened by 6 bases and J by 10 bases, with 13 bases between the two germline ends. For the CDR3, the DNA is TGTGCCAGCAGCCCGTACAGCGGTCCCCAGCATTTT. The encoded protein is CASSPYSGPQHF.

The chain links TRBV20-1 to TRBJ2-3; 15 bases are a match to TRBD2. J gave up 5 bases and V 5 bases, and 11 bases lay outside the gene matches. This CDR3 is 17 amino acids long. CDR1 DFQATT and CDR2 SNEGSKA come from the germline V gene (reference sequence). The chain's CDR3 is CSAVRTSGRARLDTQYF. As DNA, the CDR3 is TGCAGTGCTGTTCGGACTAGCGGGAGGGCCCGGTTAGATACGCAGTATTTT.

The chain combines TRBV3-1 with TRBJ2-7; D gene unclear. Between the trimmed V and J ends, which lost 0 bases and 2 bases, there was a span of 8 bases. CDR3 length: 14 amino acids. Germline lookup yields CDR1 LGHDT and CDR2 YNNKEL (reference sequence). This chain's CDR3 is CASSQDPNTYEQYF. In DNA form, the CDR3 reads TGTGCCAGCAGCCAAGACCCTAACACCTACGAGCAGTACTTC.

This chain connects TRBV5-4 to TRBJ2-7; 7 bases fit TRBD1. CDR1 and CDR2 (germline): SGHNT, YYREEE (reference sequence). The J segment lost 4 bases and the V segment lost 5 bases, leaving 12 bases of the junction unmatched. The CDR3 length is 15 residues. The CDR3 coding sequence is TGTGCCAGCAGTCCCCTCCCGGACAGGAGGTACGAGCAGTACTTC. It encodes CASSPLPDRRYEQYF.

The chain joins TRBV5-1 to TRBJ1-5; D gene unclear. This CDR3 has 16 residues. Germline loops: CDR1 SGHRS, CDR2 YFSETQ. The V end was cut by 4 bases, the J end by 9 bases, with 23 bases between. CDR3 sequence (DNA): TGCGCCAGCAGCCTTGGTGACGACGCGGGTGCCGGGCCCCAGCATTTT. It yields the protein CASSLGDDAGAGPQHF.

The sample holds a few counts of this clonotype. The CDR3 nucleotides are TGTGCCAGCAGGCTGAGCGGGACTGGCACAGATACGCAGTATTTT. Translation: CASRLSGTGTDTQYF. The V gene is TRBV12-3 or TRBV12-4, the J gene TRBJ2-3; 7 positions match TRBD2. V trimming: 6 bases; J trimming: 1 base; junction bases outside the gene matches: 7. This CDR3 has 15 amino acids.

The J gene is TRBJ2-2, the V gene TRBV6-6; TRBD2 matches 7 bases. The CDR3 consists of 16 residues. CDR1 MNHNY and CDR2 SVGAGI come from the germline V gene (reference sequence). V shed 4 bases and J 5 bases; nucleotides not matched to a gene: 10. CDR3 nucleotides: TGTGCCAGCAGTTGGCTCGCGGGAGCAAGGACCGGGGAGCTGTTTTTT. Translating gives CASSWLAGARTGELFF.

The chain employs TRBV12-3 or TRBV12-4 and TRBJ2-5; D gene uncertain. This CDR3 is 13 amino acids long. Trimming removed 5 bases at V and 5 bases at J, with 12 bases between. The CDR3 DNA reads TGTGCCAGCAGTCCCGATCCGGTCGAGACCCAGTACTTC. Protein sequence: CASSPDPVETQYF.

The chain has TRBV4-2 and TRBJ2-7, with D unresolved. Trimming stripped 4 bases from V and 2 bases from J, with 15 bases between. This CDR3 has 15 residues. Per germline, CDR1 LGHNA and CDR2 YNFKEQ. The CDR3 DNA is TGTGCCAGCAGCCCCAACTTTCTGGATCCCTACGAGCAGTACTTC. The encoded protein is CASSPNFLDPYEQYF.

In regard to this clonotype: At one boundary the junction diverges from the germline segment, which might be a read error. This chain uses TRBV10-3 with TRBJ1-5; the D gene is possibly TRBD1 (6 bases). CDR1 ENHRY and CDR2 SYGVKD come from the germline V gene. The CDR3 is made up of 14 amino acids. The CDR3 nucleotides read TGTGTCATCAGGGGTAGGGAAGGCGATCAGCCCCAGCATTTT. Translating it yields CVIRGREGDQPQHF.

This clonotype was counted once. The chain joins TRBV3-1 to TRBJ2-4; 7 nucleotides line up with TRBD2. Germline-derived CDR1 and CDR2 are LGHDT and YNNKEL (reference sequence). V was clipped by 0 bases and J by 13 bases; unmatched bases: 18. The CDR3 covers 17 residues. DNA of the CDR3: TGTGCCAGCAGCCAAGATGCCCTTATGAGCAGGGCGGGAGAGCAGTACTTC. This translates into CASSQDALMSRAGEQYF.

This clonotype was picked up a small number of times. The rearrangement links TRBV20-1 to TRBJ1-2; weak D call: TRBD1 (5 bases). Trimming removed 6 bases from V and 5 bases from J, with 7 bases in between. Germline V gives CDR1 DFQATT, CDR2 SNEGSKA (reference sequence). The CDR3 runs 10 residues. The CDR3 DNA is TGCAGTGCCCAGGGTTATGGCTACACCTTC. Encoded protein: CSAQGYGYTF.

This clonotype was seen many times. The J gene is TRBJ2-7, the V gene TRBV9, with 11 positions matching TRBD2. This CDR3 is 15 amino acids long. CDR1 is SGDLS and CDR2 is YYNGEE in the germline V gene. The V gene end was trimmed by 4 bases and the J gene end by 4 bases; junction bases not matched to a gene: 7. CDR3 protein: CASSPSGTSGYEQYF. The CDR3 bases are TGTGCCAGCAGCCCCTCCGGGACTAGCGGTTACGAGCAGTACTTC.

This clonotype was observed a handful of times. This rearrangement joins TRBV5-6 to TRBJ1-5; TRBD1 is a possible D gene (5 bases). The germline CDR1 and CDR2 sequences are SGHDT and YYEEEE. CDR3 length: 13 residues. The germline V and J ends were trimmed by 2 bases and 9 bases, with 12 bases remaining between them. The CDR3 sequence is CASSFRVGGPQHF. CDR3 bases: TGTGCCAGCAGCTTCAGGGTTGGGGGGCCCCAGCATTTT.

This clonotype has only a few counts. The gene calls are TRBV20-1 and TRBJ1-2; D gene uncertain. CDR1 DFQATT and CDR2 SNEGSKA come from the germline V gene (reference sequence). V lost 8 bases, J lost 1 base, and 14 bases lay in between. This CDR3 is built from 13 residues. Here the CDR3 reads CSPIGENNYGYTF. The CDR3 region has the DNA TGCAGTCCAATTGGCGAAAATAACTATGGCTACACCTTC.